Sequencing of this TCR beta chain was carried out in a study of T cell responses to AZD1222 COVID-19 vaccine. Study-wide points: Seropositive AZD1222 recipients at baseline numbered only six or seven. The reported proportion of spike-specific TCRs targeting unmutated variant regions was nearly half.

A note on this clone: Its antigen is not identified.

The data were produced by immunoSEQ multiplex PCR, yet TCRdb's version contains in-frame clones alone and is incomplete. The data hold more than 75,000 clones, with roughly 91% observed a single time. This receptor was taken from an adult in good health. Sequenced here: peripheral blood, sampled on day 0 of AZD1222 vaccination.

For the CDR3, the DNA is TGTGCCAGCAGTGAAAGGGGAGGGGATGGCTACACCTTC. Translating it yields CASSERGGDGYTF. This chain uses TRBV2 with TRBJ1-2, with a tentative D call TRBD1 (5 bases). Trimming shortened V by 2 bases and J by 6 bases, and 10 bases separated the two germline ends. Germline loops: CDR1 SNHLY, CDR2 FYNNEI. This CDR3 is built from 13 residues.